This T cell receptor beta chain was captured in a study of T cells after yellow fever vaccination (dated by TCRdb to 2018 to 2020). Some background on the complete study: The SMART-Seq v4 Ultra Low Input RNA kit was used to prepare libraries from fractions with low cell numbers. Bulk TCR alpha and beta repertoires were sequenced longitudinally to track T-cell clones before and after primary and booster YFV17D yellow fever vaccination. The cohort comprised two healthy male donors, one aged 18 to 30 and one aged 30 to 40 years. Bulk PBMC replicates and cell subsets were isolated from blood drawn at multiple timepoints before and after both primary and secondary immunization. The investigation overall reported the following: The secondary T-cell response was weaker than the primary response but faster, peaking on day 5 instead of day 15. FACS-sorted repertoires could contain abundant contaminating clonotypes from the bulk population, so computational filtering was required. A small fraction of clonotypes showed up in both the CD4 and CD8 compartments, probably as a result of convergent recombination. The study included only two donors, which limits how far the findings can be generalized. After the booster, most of the clones that had expanded following primary vaccination were detected again (roughly 97% of CD4 and 80% to 90% of CD8), which suggests that memory was broadly maintained.

This clonotype showed up just a few times. Its antigen is still unknown. It has no much larger one-base neighbor in the sample; base qualities were not kept. The sequencer listed for this sample is Illumina NovaSeq 6000. TCR cDNA was synthesized by 5'RACE template switching, through which a universal primer site and unique molecular identifiers were introduced. cDNA synthesis was primed from both the TCR alpha and TCR beta constant segments. Two PCR steps were used to amplify libraries, with sample barcodes and sequencing adapters being added in the second step. Sequencing of the libraries was done on either Illumina HiSeq 2500 (2x100 bp) or NovaSeq (2x150 bp). On the study's bioinformatics: Demultiplexing of reads and collapsing into UMI consensus sequences were performed with MIGEC, and V(D)J alignment was carried out with MiXCR. Vaccine-responding clonotypes were defined with edgeR using replicate PBMC samples, requiring FDR below 0.01 and a log2 fold change above 5 up to day 15. Each bulk clonotype received a CD4 or CD8 identity based on whether the sequenced CD4 or CD8 repertoire contained that clonotype at higher abundance. The public reads were reanalyzed by TCRdb: fastp trimming at Q25, MiXCR alignment, in-frame beta chains only. Rows matching on CDR3 protein sequence are summarized as one entry with the most common DNA and genes. The V and J calls were determined by TCRdb, not by the authors. The sample records about 320,000 distinct CDR3 sequences, approximately 12% of which are singletons. The ten top clones hold around 3% of the sample.

The meaning of the sample's treatment or condition label: live attenuated yellow fever vaccine strain. A standard Ficoll-Paque protocol was used to isolate PBMCs from peripheral blood. Dynabeads CD4 and CD8 positive selection kits were used to isolate CD4 and CD8 T-cell fractions. TriZol was used to extract RNA from bulk PBMCs, from CD4 and CD8 fractions, and from dextramer-positive and dextramer-negative fractions. In the germline V gene (reference sequence), CDR1 corresponds to DFQATT and CDR2 to SNEGSKA. Trimming costs V 7 bases and J 9 bases, and their ends lie 16 bases apart. Inclusive of the bounding cysteine and phenylalanine, the CDR3 is 13 residues long. Only CDR3 DNA remains: 39 bases, in frame from the first base.

The sample in question was CD4+ T cells sorted from PBMCs, obtained 15 days after the yellow fever booster vaccination. This sequence originates from a young man who received the YFV17D yellow fever vaccine. This sequence uses TRBV20-1 and TRBJ1-6, with the D segment identity uncertain. The CDR3 is CSGVETWSSPLHF. The nucleotides read TGCAGTGGAGTCGAGACATGGTCTTCACCCCTCCACTTT.